These 22 T cell receptor beta chains originate from one sample sequenced in a study of vaccination effects on CD4 cells after COVID-19. In the ViraFEST assay, antigen-specific CD4+ clonotypes were identified by expansion after peptide-pool stimulation. CD4+ T cells were isolated after around ten days of culture. None of the vaccinated had previously contracted SARS-CoV-2, and their nucleocapsid antibodies tested negative. Some clones are missing from TCRdb's copy, which holds only in-frame ones; the method was immunoSEQ multiplex PCR. The sample includes tens of thousands of clones, 55% to 75% seen only once; the top ten take 20% to 30%. Their specific antigens are unknown. Sequencing used CD4+ T cells from PBMCs cultured with HCoV-OC43 spike peptides, obtained before COVID-19 vaccination. Subset: HCoV-OC43 spike overlapping peptide pool stimulation. These receptors were collected from a human donor who received a COVID-19 vaccine.

The chain recombines TRBV19 with TRBJ1-3, with a possible D match to TRBD1 (5 bases). The CDR3 has 14 residues. Trimming left V 8 bases short and J 2 bases short, with 13 bases between. Germline V lookup: CDR1 LNHDA, CDR2 SQIVND (reference sequence). CDR3 DNA sequence: TGTGCCAGTGAGTTCGGGGGTCCTGGAAACACCATATATTTT. Its protein is CASEFGGPGNTIYF.

The chain links TRBV28 to TRBJ1-3, with D maybe TRBD1 (5 bases). Germline V lookup: CDR1 MDHEN, CDR2 SYDVKM. The CDR3 has 14 amino acids. V lost 0 bases, J lost 3 bases, and 6 bases lay in between. The CDR3 is CASSLWGRGNTIYF. The CDR3 DNA reads TGTGCCAGCAGTTTATGGGGGCGTGGAAACACCATATATTTT.

V and J are TRBV5-4 and TRBJ1-1; D is uncertain. The V gene lost 0 bases and the J gene lost 6 bases, with 9 bases spanning the gap. Germline V gene lookup returns CDR1 SGHNT and CDR2 YYREEE (reference sequence). The CDR3 extends over 13 amino acids. In DNA form, the CDR3 reads TGTGCCAGCAGCTTGGTGGCAGCTGCTGAAGCTTTCTTT. Residues: CASSLVAAAEAFF.

The chain couples TRBV3-1 (or the pseudogene TRBV3-2) to TRBJ1-2; D perhaps matches TRBD1 (5 bases). The CDR3 runs to 14 residues. V shed 1 base and J shed 6 bases, with 12 bases lying between them. Germline CDR1 and CDR2: LGHDT and YNNKEL (reference sequence). CDR3 amino acids: CASSQGTTGNGYTF. DNA for the CDR3: TGTGCCAGCAGCCAAGGGACAACTGGCAATGGCTACACCTTC.

The chain is built from TRBV5-6 and TRBJ2-5; D gene uncertain. The V and J ends lost 4 bases and 5 bases respectively, with 15 bases between them. The CDR3 runs to 14 residues. Germline V gives CDR1 SGHDT, CDR2 YYEEEE. CDR3 protein: CASSLGSAKETQYF. The CDR3 nucleotides are TGTGCCAGCAGCCTCGGGTCTGCCAAGGAGACCCAGTACTTC.

The chain links TRBV7-2 to TRBJ2-5; D gene unclear. The CDR3 runs 11 residues. The ends were cut back, 3 bases at V and 4 bases at J, with 3 bases in the middle. CDR1 and CDR2 (germline): SGHTA, FQGNSA. CDR3: CASSFRETQYF. The CDR3 DNA follows: TGTGCCAGCAGCTTCAGAGAGACCCAGTACTTC.

Concerning this clone: The junction departs from germline at one end; a sequencing error may be responsible. The rearrangement uses TRBV6-5 and TRBJ2-7; 8 bases are a match to TRBD1. The CDR3 loop spans 16 amino acids. Germline CDR1 reads MNHEY; CDR2 reads SVGAGI. CDR3 in amino acids: CTSSYSRGDRGYEQYF. In DNA form, the CDR3 reads TGTACCAGCAGTTACTCCCGAGGCGACAGGGGCTACGAGCAGTACTTC.

The chain employs TRBV11-2 and TRBJ1-1; maybe TRBD1 (5 bases). The CDR3 covers 13 residues. V was pared by 0 bases and J by 7 bases, with 9 bases between. CDR1 and CDR2 (germline): SGHAT, FQNNGV. The CDR3 DNA is TGTGCCAGCAGCTTAGAATGGGACCTTGAAGCTTTCTTT. Amino acid sequence: CASSLEWDLEAFF.

This clone appeared a few times. The chain carries TRBV28 and TRBJ1-3, with D unresolved. CDR1 and CDR2 from the germline V gene are MDHEN and SYDVKM. V was shortened by 2 bases and J by 2 bases, with 1 base between the two germline ends. The CDR3 is made up of 12 amino acids. The CDR3 sequence: CASSLAGNTIYF. The CDR3 DNA is TGTGCCAGCAGTTTAGCTGGAAACACCATATATTTT.

The chain carries TRBV2 and TRBJ2-5; TRBD2 matches 7 bases. The V gene end was trimmed by 4 bases and the J gene end by 7 bases; junction bases not matched to a gene: 9. Germline V lookup: CDR1 SNHLY, CDR2 FYNNEI. The CDR3 covers 14 residues. The CDR3 loop reads CASSVGRELGTQYF. The CDR3 DNA sequence: TGTGCCAGCAGTGTAGGGCGGGAGTTGGGGACCCAGTACTTC. Using reference TRBV2 and TRBJ2-5 for the parts outside the CDR3, the full variable domain is EPEVTQTPSHQVTQMGQEVILRCVPISNHLYFYWYRQILGQKVEFLVSFYNNEISEKSEIFDDQFSVERPDGSNFTLKIRSTKLEDSAMYFCASSVGRELGTQYFGPGTRLLVL.

The gene calls are TRBV11-2 and TRBJ2-1; the D gene could be TRBD1 or TRBD2 (5 bases each). Germline-derived CDR1 and CDR2 are SGHAT and FQNNGV. Trimming took 5 bases from V and 3 from J, leaving 17 bases between them. The CDR3 totals 16 residues. CDR3 sequence reads: CASSPGTRSFYNEQFF. In nucleotides, the CDR3 is TGTGCCAGCAGCCCCGGGACCAGGAGTTTCTACAATGAGCAGTTCTTC.

Notes on this clone: In the same sample, other DNA sequences code for this CDR3. The rearrangement joins TRBV10-3 to TRBJ1-2; D possibly corresponds to TRBD1 (5 bases). Germline V CDR1 and CDR2: ENHRY, SYGVKD. The CDR3 sequence is 15 residues long. The V end lost 0 bases, the J end lost 1 base, and 9 bases lay between the germline ends. This chain's CDR3 is CAISESAGYNYGYTF. Written as DNA, the CDR3 is TGTGCCATCAGTGAGTCGGCAGGGTATAACTATGGCTACACCTTC.

The chain combines TRBV19 with TRBJ2-7; D gene ambiguous. The germline V and J ends were trimmed by 3 bases and 2 bases, with 8 bases remaining between them. This CDR3 is 13 amino acids long. Per germline, CDR1 LNHDA and CDR2 SQIVND (reference sequence). In nucleotides, the CDR3 is TGTGCCAGTAGTATTCAAGATACCTACGAGCAGTACTTC. It specifies CASSIQDTYEQYF.

A remark on this clone: The same CDR3 is also encoded by other DNA sequences in this sample. The rearrangement links TRBV11-2 to TRBJ2-1; D is perhaps TRBD2 (6 bases). The CDR3 spans 15 residues. Trimming removed 2 bases from V and 0 bases from J, with 8 bases in between. The germline CDR1 and CDR2 sequences are SGHAT and FQNNGV. For the CDR3, the DNA is TGTGCCAGCAGCTTACTAGCGAGCTCCTACAATGAGCAGTTCTTC. Protein sequence: CASSLLASSYNEQFF.

This clone was recorded at least ten times. The CDR3 sequence: CATSDPSGNANEQFF. The CDR3 coding sequence is TGTGCCACCAGTGATCCTAGCGGGAATGCGAATGAGCAGTTCTTC. The chain couples TRBV24-1 to TRBJ2-1; 9 nucleotides align to TRBD2. In germline, CDR1 is KGHDR, CDR2 SFDVKD. With V trimmed by 3 bases and J by 7 bases, 6 bases remained unmatched. The CDR3 covers 15 residues.

This clone is medium-sized (0.01 to 0.1%). The genes are TRBV27 and TRBJ2-7, with 7 bases lining up with TRBD2. The CDR3 totals 12 residues. CDR1 is MNHEY and CDR2 is SMNVEV in the germline V gene (reference sequence). Losses at the gene ends were 5 bases for V and 7 bases for J; bases not matched to a gene: 5. DNA of the CDR3: TGTGCCAGCAGTCTGGGGGGGGATGAGCAGTACTTC. Its protein is CASSLGGDEQYF.

This clone was observed once. The chain carries TRBV6-5 and TRBJ2-5; D gene unclear. CDR1 and CDR2 (germline): MNHEY, SVGAGI. The CDR3 consists of 11 residues. V was pared by 8 bases and J by 5 bases, with 9 bases between. CDR3 bases: TGTGCCAGCGGCCGTGGGGAGACCCAGTACTTC. This gives the protein CASGRGETQYF.

This clone was counted a few times. J is TRBJ2-7 and V is TRBV3-1 (or the pseudogene TRBV3-2); D not resolved. The CDR3 runs to 14 residues. Trimming left V 0 bases short and J 0 bases short, with 6 bases between. Germline CDR1 is LGHDT and CDR2 is YNNKEL (reference sequence). The DNA of the CDR3 is TGTGCCAGCAGCCAAGACAGGAGCTCCTACGAGCAGTACTTC. Its protein is CASSQDRSSYEQYF.

This clone was counted only a few times. The genes are TRBV20-1 and TRBJ1-3, with D uncertain. The CDR3 totals 13 residues. Germline lookup yields CDR1 DFQATT and CDR2 SNEGSKA (reference sequence). The V gene lost 3 bases and the J gene lost 0 bases, with 6 bases spanning the gap. CDR3 residues: CSASISSGNTIYF. The DNA of the CDR3 is TGCAGTGCTAGTATCAGCTCTGGAAACACCATATATTTT.

This clone was observed a handful of times. The chain is built from TRBV3-1 (or the pseudogene TRBV3-2) and TRBJ1-5, with no clear D. V gave up 1 base and J gave up 7 bases, with 8 bases separating them. The CDR3 runs 13 residues. Germline V gene data show CDR1 as LGHDT and CDR2 as YNNKEL (reference sequence). Here the CDR3 DNA reads TGTGCCAGCAGCCAAGCAGTCGGACAGCCCCAGCATTTT. This codes for CASSQAVGQPQHF.

This clone has only a few counts. V gene TRBV6-9 combines with J gene TRBJ2-3, with 10 bases identical to TRBD1. The CDR3 spans 15 residues. J lost 1 base, V lost 6 bases, and 4 bases had no gene match. The germline V gene encodes CDR1 MNHGY and CDR2 SVAAGI. The chain's CDR3 is CASSTGTGGTDTQYF. The CDR3 DNA is TGTGCCAGCAGCACCGGGACAGGGGGCACAGATACGCAGTATTTT.

The chain recombines TRBV3-1 (or the pseudogene TRBV3-2) with TRBJ1-2, with TRBD1 identical over 7 bases. Germline V gene lookup returns CDR1 LGHDT and CDR2 YNNKEL (reference sequence). CDR3 size: 13 residues. V shed 5 bases and J 8 bases; nucleotides not matched to a gene: 8. CDR3 residues: CASSFRDRGGYTF. The DNA of the CDR3 is TGTGCCAGCAGCTTCCGGGACAGAGGGGGCTACACCTTC.